The subject of this entry is one T cell receptor (beta chain). The table lists this clonotype with a few counts. Its specific antigen is unknown. No per-base quality is available; no much larger clone lies one base away. Library creation used RT-PCR. Sequencing used a NextSeq 550. TCRdb trimmed public reads at Q25 via fastp, called clones via MiXCR and kept in-frame beta chains. Each entry merges the rows of one CDR3 protein and shows their most common DNA and genes. A total of about 410,000 distinct CDR3 sequences appear in this sample, around 16% of them only once. The ten top clones hold less than 8.5% of the sample. This record belongs to a study of patients and donors after allogeneic stem cell transplantation (dated by TCRdb to the early 2020s). From the cysteine up to the phenylalanine, the CDR3 has a length of 16 residues. Left in the record is the CDR3 DNA by itself, 48 bases read in frame from the first base. V is shortened by 7 bases, J by 6 bases, and the region joining them spans 22 bases. Based on the germline V gene, the CDR1 and CDR2 sequences are MNHNS and SASEGT.

The origin of this receptor is a human donor who was either an allogeneic HSCT recipient or a stem cell or donor lymphocyte infusion donor (not recorded which). It is not recorded whose cells these are; they may come from a transplant donor. Recombination linked TRBV6-1 to TRBJ1-5; TRBD1 is possibly the D segment (6 matching bases). Input material: blood, either unsorted or a sorted T cell fraction (not recorded which). The CDR3 amino acid sequence is: CASTRTWTAGGQPQHF. The nucleotide sequence reads TGTGCCAGCACCAGGACCTGGACAGCGGGCGGTCAGCCCCAGCATTTT.